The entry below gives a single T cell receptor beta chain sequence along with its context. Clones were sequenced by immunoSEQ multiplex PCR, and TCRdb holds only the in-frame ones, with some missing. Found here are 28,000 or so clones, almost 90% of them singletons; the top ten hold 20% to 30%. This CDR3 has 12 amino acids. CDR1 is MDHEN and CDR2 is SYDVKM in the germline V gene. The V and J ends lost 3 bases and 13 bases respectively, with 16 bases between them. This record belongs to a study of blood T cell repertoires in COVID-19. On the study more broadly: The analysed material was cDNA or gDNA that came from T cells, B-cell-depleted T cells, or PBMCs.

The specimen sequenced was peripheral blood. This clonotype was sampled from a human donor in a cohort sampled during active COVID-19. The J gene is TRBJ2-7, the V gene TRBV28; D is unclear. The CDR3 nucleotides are TGTGCCAGCAGTTTGGGCAGGTGGGCTCTATACTTC. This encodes CASSLGRWALYF.